Listed below are T cell receptor beta chains from one sample, sequenced in a study of Graves' ophthalmopathy and Graves' hyperthyroidism. TCRdb processed the multiplex PCR reads anew with MiXCR; each CDR3 protein has one entry. The data show around 670,000 distinct CDR3 sequences, around 40% seen once. The source material was peripheral blood. The receptors were gathered from an adult man with Graves' ophthalmopathy. CDR3s leave out the opening cysteine and the closing phenylalanine or tryptophan. Fields, in order: CDR3 protein, V gene, J gene.

SVVPTLTGEAF	TRBV29-1	TRBJ1-1
AISAGDRDPSYGYT	TRBV10-3	TRBJ1-2
SARGWGAINEQY	TRBV20-1	TRBJ2-7
ASSLHTQDYGYT	TRBV7-9	TRBJ1-2
ASSLGSGASNQPQH	TRBV11-3	TRBJ1-5
ASVEEGTSGYEQY	TRBV2	TRBJ2-7
ASSDRRVGTGNTIY	TRBV25-1	TRBJ1-3
SQEASPTGELF	TRBV29-1	TRBJ2-2
ASSDAVEWRASTDTQY	TRBV7-8	TRBJ2-3
ASSIAAGRSEAF	TRBV19	TRBJ1-1
SVVDQGPSSYEQY	TRBV29-1	TRBJ2-7
ASSSAGTGNTIY	TRBV9	TRBJ1-3
ASSLLRGRAGNTIY	TRBV14	TRBJ1-3
ASSPSATNEKLF	TRBV7-9	TRBJ1-4
ATSRDRPDTQY	TRBV15	TRBJ2-3
SARDSTAGYT	TRBV20-1	TRBJ1-2
AISEEGGESPLH	TRBV10-3	TRBJ1-6
ASSPIIREEETQY	TRBV25-1	TRBJ2-5
ASSLARVGNYGYT	TRBV12-3/TRBV12-4	TRBJ1-2
ASSVQGFPQETQY	TRBV9	TRBJ2-5
ASLDTGVGNSPLH	TRBV25-1	TRBJ1-6
ARETGGSSPLH	TRBV25-1	TRBJ1-6
RGAGDSYEQY	TRBV20-1	TRBJ2-7
ASERTGWETQY	TRBV25-1	TRBJ2-5
ATSGQGFINEQY	TRBV19	TRBJ2-5
ASSLVAGRETQY	TRBV11-2	TRBJ2-5
ATSGLNEKLF	TRBV15	TRBJ1-4
AITGSIKEKLF	TRBV10-3	TRBJ1-4
ASSRDGTSATYEQY	TRBV7-9	TRBJ2-7
SVEDYRQPNTEAF	TRBV29-1	TRBJ1-1
ASSQDSLGWNTEAF	TRBV14	TRBJ1-1